The rows below give T cell receptor beta chains drawn from one sample of a study of CD8 T cells in ankylosing spondylitis. Each CDR3 protein is one row after TCRdb ran MiXCR on the 5' RACE reads. The profile shows approximately 400,000 distinct CDR3 sequences, roughly 18% of them singletons. Sequenced material: blood, either unsorted or a sorted T cell fraction (not recorded which). These receptors all stem from a male donor with ankylosing spondylitis. The CDR3 runs from the conserved cysteine through the conserved F or W. D genes are given only for firm matches. Only part of the rows carry a size: once, few, many, or a class if the clone is expanded.

clone size,V gene,D gene,J gene,CDR3 length,CDR3 protein,CDR3 DNA
-,TRBV9,TRBD2,TRBJ2-3,16,CASSDGTSGKKDTQYF,TGTGCCAGCAGCGACGGGACTAGCGGGAAAAAGGATACGCAGTATTTT
-,TRBV24-1,-,TRBJ2-3,14,CATSERGSTDTQYF,TGTGCCACCAGTGAACGGGGTTCCACAGATACGCAGTATTTT
few,TRBV5-1,-,TRBJ2-1,14,CASSLANSYNEQFF,TGCGCCAGCAGCTTGGCCAATTCCTACAATGAGCAGTTCTTC
-,TRBV6-2/TRBV6-3,-,TRBJ2-1,13,CASSRDRYNEQFF,TGTGCCAGCAGCCGGGACCGATACAATGAGCAGTTCTTC
-,TRBV20-1,TRBD2,TRBJ2-2,16,CSARKLLAGGTGELFF,TGCAGTGCTAGAAAACTCCTAGCGGGAGGCACCGGGGAGCTGTTTTTT
once,TRBV5-1,TRBD1,TRBJ2-3,16,CASSPGDRTSTDTQYF,TGCGCCAGCAGCCCCGGGGACAGAACTAGCACAGATACGCAGTATTTT
few,TRBV20-1,-,TRBJ1-6,10,CSARGDPVHF,TGCAGTGCTAGGGGGGACCCCGTCCACTTT
few,TRBV20-1,TRBD1,TRBJ1-6,15,CSARDSSRGDSPLHF,TGCAGTGCTAGAGATAGTAGCAGGGGGGATTCACCCCTCCACTTT
few,TRBV4-1,-,TRBJ1-2,16,CASSQDNTVGNYGYTF,TGCGCCAGCAGCCAAGATAATACAGTGGGGAACTATGGCTACACCTTC
-,TRBV12-3/TRBV12-4,-,TRBJ2-2,15,CASSLWSQGTGELFF,TGTGCCAGCAGTTTATGGTCACAAGGCACCGGGGAGCTGTTTTTT
-,TRBV28,-,TRBJ2-7,17,CASSLGFGTRTFYEQYF,TGTGCCAGCAGTTTAGGTTTCGGGACACGAACCTTCTACGAGCAGTACTTC
few,TRBV11-2,-,TRBJ2-5,14,CASSLVGASGTQYF,TGTGCCAGCAGCTTAGTCGGTGCTTCTGGGACCCAGTACTTC
-,TRBV12-3/TRBV12-4,-,TRBJ1-6,17,CASSFRGVSSYNSPLHF,TGTGCCAGCAGTTTTAGGGGAGTAAGCTCCTATAATTCACCCCTCCACTTT
few,TRBV28,-,TRBJ2-3,16,CASSFAGGFLTDTQYF,TGTGCCAGCAGTTTCGCGGGCGGGTTTCTCACAGATACGCAGTATTTT
-,TRBV7-2,-,TRBJ1-1,15,CASSLVVGQGPKAFF,TGTGCCAGCAGCTTAGTTGTCGGGCAGGGCCCCAAAGCTTTCTTT
-,TRBV28,TRBD1,TRBJ2-5,16,CASTGGGTGGVVAQYF,TGTGCCAGCACCGGAGGGGGGACAGGAGGTGTGGTGGCCCAGTACTTC
few,TRBV7-9,-,TRBJ1-6,15,CASSAHRNRNSPLHF,TGTGCCAGCAGCGCCCACAGGAACCGTAATTCACCCCTCCACTTT
few,TRBV12-3/TRBV12-4,-,TRBJ2-6,18,CASSLLVQSPPGANVLTF,TGTGCCAGCAGTTTATTAGTGCAGAGTCCCCCTGGGGCCAACGTCCTGACTTTC
-,TRBV9,-,TRBJ1-3,13,CASSVGSGNTIYF,TGTGCCAGCAGCGTAGGCTCTGGAAACACCATATATTTT
-,TRBV30,TRBD1,TRBJ2-7,12,CAWRQGAGEQYF,TGTGCCTGGAGACAGGGGGCTGGCGAGCAGTACTTC
many,TRBV12-3/TRBV12-4,-,TRBJ1-2,13,CASNLRENYGYTF,TGTGCCAGCAATCTCCGGGAAAACTATGGCTACACCTTC
-,TRBV20-1,-,TRBJ2-1,20,CSARVQKGGMSGTSYNEQFF,TGCAGTGCTAGAGTTCAAAAAGGGGGGATGAGTGGGACTTCTTACAATGAGCAGTTCTTC
many,TRBV20-1,TRBD2,TRBJ2-1,16,CSAQNRLAGGNNEQFF,TGCAGTGCCCAAAACCGACTAGCGGGAGGCAACAATGAGCAGTTCTTC
-,TRBV2,-,TRBJ1-6,14,CASSARGSDSPLHF,TGTGCCAGCAGCGCTAGGGGGAGTGATTCACCCCTCCACTTT
-,TRBV11-3,TRBD1,TRBJ1-2,15,CASSPGQGDGYGYTF,TGTGCCAGCAGCCCTGGACAGGGGGATGGCTATGGCTACACCTTC
many,TRBV12-3/TRBV12-4,-,TRBJ2-3,13,CASKLGTTDTQYF,TGTGCCAGCAAACTAGGGACCACAGATACGCAGTATTTT
many,TRBV12-3/TRBV12-4,-,TRBJ2-1,13,CASSLGLNNEQFF,TGTGCCAGCAGTTTAGGGCTCAACAATGAGCAGTTCTTC
-,TRBV29-1,-,TRBJ1-3,14,CSVRLGLAGNTIYF,TGCAGCGTGCGATTAGGGTTGGCTGGAAACACCATATATTTT